This T cell receptor (beta chain) derives from a study of blood T cell repertoires in COVID-19. V gave up 0 bases and J gave up 5 bases; unmatched junction bases: 8. CDR1 LGHNA and CDR2 YNFKEQ come from the germline V gene. The CDR3 totals 16 residues. Generated by immunoSEQ multiplex PCR, the TCRdb table keeps only in-frame clones and is missing some. This repertoire shows 200,000 to 250,000 clones, around 90% found once; its top ten account for 3% to 3.5%. The sequence derives from a man aged 60 to 75 with acute or convalescent COVID-19. The chain joins TRBV4-2 to TRBJ2-5, with 8 bases matching TRBD1. The sample consisted of peripheral blood. The CDR3 sequence is CASSQDGQGAGETQYF. The CDR3 coding sequence is TGTGCCAGCAGCCAAGATGGGCAGGGGGCCGGGGAGACCCAGTACTTC.